These 9 T cell receptor beta chains were all obtained from the same sample, sequenced in a study of CD8 T cells in ankylosing spondylitis. Each CDR3 protein gets one entry after TCRdb re-called the 5' RACE reads with MiXCR. This table holds roughly 250,000 distinct CDR3 sequences, 8% to 9.5% found once. The sequenced material came from blood, either unsorted or a sorted T cell fraction (not recorded which). These receptors were taken from a male donor with ankylosing spondylitis or in good health (not recorded which).

This clonotype was counted a few times. This chain uses TRBV5-6 with TRBJ2-7, with 9 nucleotides matching TRBD1. The germline V gene encodes CDR1 SGHDT and CDR2 YYEEEE. With V trimmed by 0 bases and J by 2 bases, 3 bases remained unmatched. This CDR3 is built from 15 residues. The CDR3 DNA reads as TGTGCCAGCAGCTTGGGACAGGGGGTTACCTACGAGCAGTACTTC. Encoded protein: CASSLGQGVTYEQYF.

This clonotype was picked up many times. The chain carries TRBV20-1 and TRBJ2-5, with D hard to call. The V gene lost 6 bases and the J gene lost 1 base, with 12 bases spanning the gap. Germline V gene sequence: CDR1 DFQATT, CDR2 SNEGSKA (reference sequence). The CDR3 contains 13 residues. The CDR3 DNA follows: TGCAGTGCGATGGACGCCCCCCAAGAGACCCAGTACTTC. Its translation is CSAMDAPQETQYF.

This clonotype was seen repeatedly, ten times or more. The V and J genes are TRBV7-9 and TRBJ2-5; 9 bases match TRBD1. V shed 1 base, J shed 4 bases, and the junction held 4 bases outside the gene matches. CDR3 size: 15 residues. CDR1 and CDR2 (germline): SEHNR, FQNEAQ (reference sequence). CDR3 region: CASSLDRGRLETQYF. Here the CDR3 DNA reads TGTGCCAGCAGCTTAGACAGGGGGCGTTTAGAGACCCAGTACTTC.

In this sample, this clonotype turned up many times. V and J are TRBV25-1 and TRBJ2-5; 8 positions agree with TRBD1. This CDR3 has 15 amino acids. Germline V gene data show CDR1 as MGHDK and CDR2 as SYGVNS. V was pared by 3 bases and J by 5 bases, with 8 bases of the junction left unmatched. The CDR3 reads CASSDLRTGLETQYF. In DNA, the CDR3 is TGTGCCAGCAGTGACCTGAGGACAGGGCTTGAGACCCAGTACTTC.

This clonotype was seen repeatedly, ten times or more. The rearrangement links TRBV21-1 to TRBJ1-1; the D call of TRBD1 is as the table states it, not checked on the DNA. TRBV21-1 is deemed a pseudogene. There are 17 residues in the CDR3. The CDR3 loop reads CASSKGGQGSPNTEAFF. The CDR3 DNA reads TGTGCCAGCAGCAAAGGGGGACAGGGGTCCCCGAACACTGAAGCTTTCTTT.

In this sample, this clonotype turned up many times. The chain joins TRBV30 to TRBJ2-7; either TRBD1 or TRBD2 may supply D (5 bases each). The V and J ends lost 2 bases and 12 bases respectively, with 14 bases between them. CDR1 is GTSNPN and CDR2 is SVGIG in the germline V gene (reference sequence). This CDR3 region has 11 residues. The CDR3 DNA sequence: TGTGCCTGGAGTAGAGTCGGGGCTCCGTACTTC. It is translated as CAWSRVGAPYF.

This clonotype has at least ten counts. V usage is TRBV4-2 and J usage is TRBJ2-7, with D tentatively TRBD2 (5 bases). V dropped 1 base and J dropped 4 bases, with 11 bases sitting between them. Germline V CDR1 and CDR2: LGHNA, YNFKEQ. The CDR3 has 14 residues. CDR3 sequence reads: CASSQADRTYEQYF. The CDR3 bases are TGTGCCAGCAGCCAAGCAGACCGGACTTACGAGCAGTACTTC.

This clonotype was observed at least ten times. The gene calls are TRBV5-6 and TRBJ2-7, with D possibly TRBD2 on 6 matching bases. Germline V CDR1 and CDR2: SGHDT, YYEEEE. V shed 2 bases and J shed 5 bases, with 23 bases lying between them. The CDR3 covers 17 residues. CDR3 residues: CASSFLGGGTRLDEQYF. The CDR3 DNA follows: TGTGCCAGCAGCTTCCTTGGGGGTGGGACTCGACTCGACGAGCAGTACTTC.

This chain uses TRBV19 with TRBJ2-7, with 7 positions matching TRBD1. Germline CDR1 LNHDA, CDR2 SQIVND (reference sequence). The CDR3 extends over 15 amino acids. V trimming: 3 bases; J trimming: 2 bases; junction bases outside the gene matches: 7. CDR3 amino acids: CASSMDYRGTYEQYF. The CDR3 region has the DNA TGTGCCAGTAGTATGGATTACAGGGGTACCTACGAGCAGTACTTC.